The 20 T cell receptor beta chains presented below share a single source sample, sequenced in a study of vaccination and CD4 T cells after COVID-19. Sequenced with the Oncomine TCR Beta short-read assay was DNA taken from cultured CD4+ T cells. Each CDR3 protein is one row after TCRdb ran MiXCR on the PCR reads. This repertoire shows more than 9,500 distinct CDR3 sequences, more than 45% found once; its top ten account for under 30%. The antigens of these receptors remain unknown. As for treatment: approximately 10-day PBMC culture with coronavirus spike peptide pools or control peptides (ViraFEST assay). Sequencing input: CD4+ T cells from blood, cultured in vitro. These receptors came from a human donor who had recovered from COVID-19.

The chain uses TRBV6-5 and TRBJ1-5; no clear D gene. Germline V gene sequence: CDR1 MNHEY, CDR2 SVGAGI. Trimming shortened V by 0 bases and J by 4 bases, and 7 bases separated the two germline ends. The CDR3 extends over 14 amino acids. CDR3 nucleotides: TGTGCCAGCAGTTACTCATCACAGAATCAGCCCCAGCATTTT. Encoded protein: CASSYSSQNQPQHF.

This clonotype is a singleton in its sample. The CDR3 region is CAWRSSYEQYF. CDR3 DNA: TGTGCCTGGAGGAGCTCCTACGAGCAGTACTTC. The rearrangement links TRBV30 to TRBJ2-7; D gene unclear. Deletions cut 3 bases from V and 0 bases from J, with 3 bases between. This CDR3 region has 11 residues. Germline loops: CDR1 GTSNPN, CDR2 SVGIG (reference sequence). Full variable domain (rest looked up from reference TRBV30 and TRBJ2-7): SQTIHQWPATLVQPVGSPLSLECTVEGTSNPNLYWYRQAAGRGLQLLFYSVGIGQISSEVPQNLSASRPQDRQFILSSKKLLLSDSGFYLCAWRSSYEQYFGPGTRLTVT.

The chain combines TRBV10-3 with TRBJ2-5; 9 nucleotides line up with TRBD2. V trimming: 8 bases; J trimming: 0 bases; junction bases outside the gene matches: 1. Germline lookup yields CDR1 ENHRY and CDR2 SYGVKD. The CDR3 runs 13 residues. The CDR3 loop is CAIAGGHQETQYF. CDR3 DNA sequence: TGTGCCATCGCGGGGGGGCACCAAGAGACCCAGTACTTC.

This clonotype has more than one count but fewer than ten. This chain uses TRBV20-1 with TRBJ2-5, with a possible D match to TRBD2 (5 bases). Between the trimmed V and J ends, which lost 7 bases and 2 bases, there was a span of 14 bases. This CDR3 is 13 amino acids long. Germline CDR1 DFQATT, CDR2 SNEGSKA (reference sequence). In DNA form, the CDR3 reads TGCAGTGGACCTACCAGCGGTCAAGAGACCCAGTACTTC. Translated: CSGPTSGQETQYF.

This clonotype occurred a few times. The CDR3 is CASSLRRTSGRPDTQYF. The CDR3 DNA sequence: TGTGCCAGCAGCCTTCGCCGGACTAGCGGGAGGCCAGATACGCAGTATTTT. The J gene is TRBJ2-3, the V gene TRBV7-2; 14 bases agree with TRBD2. This CDR3 comprises 17 residues. Germline assignment: CDR1 SGHTA and CDR2 FQGNSA. J lost 4 bases, V lost 5 bases, and 8 bases had no gene match.

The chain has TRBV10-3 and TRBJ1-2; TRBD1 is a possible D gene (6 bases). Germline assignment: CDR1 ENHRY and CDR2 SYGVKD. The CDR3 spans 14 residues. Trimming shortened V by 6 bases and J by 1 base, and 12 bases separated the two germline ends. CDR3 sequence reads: CAISQTGGNYGYTF. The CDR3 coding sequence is TGTGCCATCAGCCAGACAGGTGGTAACTATGGCTACACCTTC.

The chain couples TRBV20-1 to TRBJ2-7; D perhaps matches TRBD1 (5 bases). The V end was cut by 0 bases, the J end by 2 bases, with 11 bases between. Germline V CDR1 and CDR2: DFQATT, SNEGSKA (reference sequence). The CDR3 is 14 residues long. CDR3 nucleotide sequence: TGCAGTGCTAGAGAGTCGGCCAGGGCCTACGAGCAGTACTTC. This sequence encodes CSARESARAYEQYF.

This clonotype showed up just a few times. The CDR3 loop reads CASTPQSGEISNQPQHF. In DNA, the CDR3 is TGTGCCAGCACCCCGCAGTCCGGGGAGATTAGCAATCAGCCCCAGCATTTT. The chain is built from TRBV6-1 and TRBJ1-5; no clear D gene. This CDR3 region has 17 residues. Germline CDR1 MNHNS, CDR2 SASEGT. With 7 bases removed from V and 0 bases from J, the gap between germline ends came to 19 bases.

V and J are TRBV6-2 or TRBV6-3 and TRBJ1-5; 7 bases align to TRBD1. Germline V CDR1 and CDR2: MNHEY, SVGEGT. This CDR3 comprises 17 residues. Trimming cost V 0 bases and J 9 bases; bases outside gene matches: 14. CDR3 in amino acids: CASSYSSGTENRWPQHF. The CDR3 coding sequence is TGTGCCAGCAGTTACTCGAGTGGGACAGAGAATCGGTGGCCCCAGCATTTT.

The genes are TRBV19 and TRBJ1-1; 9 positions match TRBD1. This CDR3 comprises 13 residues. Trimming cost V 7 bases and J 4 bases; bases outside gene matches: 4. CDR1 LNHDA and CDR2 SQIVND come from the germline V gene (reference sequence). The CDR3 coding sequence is TGTGCCAGTAATCCGGACAGGGGCACTGAAGCTTTCTTT. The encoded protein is CASNPDRGTEAFF.

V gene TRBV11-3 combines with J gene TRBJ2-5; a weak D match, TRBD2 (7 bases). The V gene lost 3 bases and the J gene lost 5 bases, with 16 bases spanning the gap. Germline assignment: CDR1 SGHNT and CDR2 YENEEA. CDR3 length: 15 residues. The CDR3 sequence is CASSFPRGGGETQYF. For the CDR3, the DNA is TGTGCCAGCAGCTTTCCGCGCGGGGGCGGTGAGACCCAGTACTTC.

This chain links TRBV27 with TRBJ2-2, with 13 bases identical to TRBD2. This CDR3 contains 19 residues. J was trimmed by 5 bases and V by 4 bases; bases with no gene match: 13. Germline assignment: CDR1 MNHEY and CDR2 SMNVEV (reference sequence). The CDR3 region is CASSSPGTSGVRDTGELFF. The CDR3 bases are TGTGCCAGCAGTTCTCCCGGGACTAGCGGGGTGCGCGATACCGGGGAGCTGTTTTTT.

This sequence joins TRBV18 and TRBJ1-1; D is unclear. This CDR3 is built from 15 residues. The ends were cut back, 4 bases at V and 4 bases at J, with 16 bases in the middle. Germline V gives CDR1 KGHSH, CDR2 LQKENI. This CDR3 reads CASSLAGNLRTEAFF. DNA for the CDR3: TGTGCCAGCTCACTTGCGGGAAACCTCCGCACTGAAGCTTTCTTT.

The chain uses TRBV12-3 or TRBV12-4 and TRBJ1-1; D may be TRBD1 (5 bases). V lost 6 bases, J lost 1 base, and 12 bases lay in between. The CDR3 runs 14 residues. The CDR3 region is CASSEGLWNTEAFF. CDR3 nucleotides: TGTGCCAGCAGCGAGGGGCTCTGGAACACTGAAGCTTTCTTT.

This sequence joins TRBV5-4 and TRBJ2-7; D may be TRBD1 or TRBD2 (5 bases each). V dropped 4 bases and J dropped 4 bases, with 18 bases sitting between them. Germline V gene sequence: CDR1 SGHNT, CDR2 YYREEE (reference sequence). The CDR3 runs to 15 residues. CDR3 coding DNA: TGTGCCAGCAGCCTCTCCGGGACGGCTGGATACGAGCAGTACTTC. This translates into CASSLSGTAGYEQYF.

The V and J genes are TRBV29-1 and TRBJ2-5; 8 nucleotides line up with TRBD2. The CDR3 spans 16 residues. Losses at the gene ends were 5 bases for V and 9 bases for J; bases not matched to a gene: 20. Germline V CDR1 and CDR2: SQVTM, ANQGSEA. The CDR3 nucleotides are TGCAGCGTTCCCACGAGCGGGGGACAAAAGCATGGGGCCCAGTACTTC. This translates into CSVPTSGGQKHGAQYF.

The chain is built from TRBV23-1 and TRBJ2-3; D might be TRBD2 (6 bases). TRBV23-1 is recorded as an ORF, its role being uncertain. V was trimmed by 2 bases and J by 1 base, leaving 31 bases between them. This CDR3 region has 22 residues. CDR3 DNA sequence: TGCGCCAGCAGTCAAGGGGTTTTGGGTACAGGAGGGCTTGGAGTGGGCACAGATACGCAGTATTTT. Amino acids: CASSQGVLGTGGLGVGTDTQYF.

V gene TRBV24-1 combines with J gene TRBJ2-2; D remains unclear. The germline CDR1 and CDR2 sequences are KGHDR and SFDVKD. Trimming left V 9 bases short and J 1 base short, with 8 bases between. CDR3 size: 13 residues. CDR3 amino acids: CATLDVNTGELFF. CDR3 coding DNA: TGTGCCACCCTCGACGTGAACACCGGGGAGCTGTTTTTT.

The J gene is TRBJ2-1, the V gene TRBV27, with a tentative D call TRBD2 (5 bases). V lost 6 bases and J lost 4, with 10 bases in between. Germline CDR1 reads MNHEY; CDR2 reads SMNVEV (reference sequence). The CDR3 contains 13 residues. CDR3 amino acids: CASSPRGYNEQFF. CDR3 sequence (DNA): TGTGCCAGCAGCCCCCGGGGATACAATGAGCAGTTCTTC.

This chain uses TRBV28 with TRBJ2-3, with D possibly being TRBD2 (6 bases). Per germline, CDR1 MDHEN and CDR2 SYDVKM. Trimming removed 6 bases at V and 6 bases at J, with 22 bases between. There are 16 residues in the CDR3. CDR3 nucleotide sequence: TGTGCCAGCAGCATCATGGGGGGAGGACCCTCGGATACGCAGTATTTT. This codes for CASSIMGGGPSDTQYF. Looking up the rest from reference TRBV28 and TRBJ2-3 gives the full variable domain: DVKVTQSSRYLVKRTGEKVFLECVQDMDHENMFWYRQDPGLGLRLIYFSYDVKMKEKGDIPEGYSVSREKKERFSLILESASTNQTSMYLCASSIMGGGPSDTQYFGPGTRLTVL.